The source of this TCR beta chain is a study of OX40 agonist ivuxolimab in advanced cancers. Across the whole study: Patients in the trial were receiving intravenous ivuxolimab every 2 weeks, at doses of 0.01 to 10 mg/kg.

The table came from immunoSEQ multiplex PCR; TCRdb's copy has only in-frame clones and leaves some out. This sample yields 55,000 to 70,000 clones, of which roughly 90% are seen a single time; 6% to 8.5% belongs to the top ten. This clone has just one count. The CDR3 spans 14 residues. CDR1 and CDR2 (germline): SNHLY, FYNNEI. V was shortened by 6 bases and J by 3 bases, with 15 bases between the two germline ends. The chain employs TRBV2 and TRBJ2-7; weak D call: TRBD2 (5 bases). This receptor was taken from an adult with an advanced solid tumor such as melanoma, head and neck, liver or kidney cancer. Sample: CD4+ or CD8+ T cells sorted from blood, taken in a trial of the OX40 agonist ivuxolimab. Here the CDR3 DNA reads TGTGCCAGCAGGGATTCCGGGAAAAACTACGAGCAGTACTTC. This sequence encodes CASRDSGKNYEQYF.